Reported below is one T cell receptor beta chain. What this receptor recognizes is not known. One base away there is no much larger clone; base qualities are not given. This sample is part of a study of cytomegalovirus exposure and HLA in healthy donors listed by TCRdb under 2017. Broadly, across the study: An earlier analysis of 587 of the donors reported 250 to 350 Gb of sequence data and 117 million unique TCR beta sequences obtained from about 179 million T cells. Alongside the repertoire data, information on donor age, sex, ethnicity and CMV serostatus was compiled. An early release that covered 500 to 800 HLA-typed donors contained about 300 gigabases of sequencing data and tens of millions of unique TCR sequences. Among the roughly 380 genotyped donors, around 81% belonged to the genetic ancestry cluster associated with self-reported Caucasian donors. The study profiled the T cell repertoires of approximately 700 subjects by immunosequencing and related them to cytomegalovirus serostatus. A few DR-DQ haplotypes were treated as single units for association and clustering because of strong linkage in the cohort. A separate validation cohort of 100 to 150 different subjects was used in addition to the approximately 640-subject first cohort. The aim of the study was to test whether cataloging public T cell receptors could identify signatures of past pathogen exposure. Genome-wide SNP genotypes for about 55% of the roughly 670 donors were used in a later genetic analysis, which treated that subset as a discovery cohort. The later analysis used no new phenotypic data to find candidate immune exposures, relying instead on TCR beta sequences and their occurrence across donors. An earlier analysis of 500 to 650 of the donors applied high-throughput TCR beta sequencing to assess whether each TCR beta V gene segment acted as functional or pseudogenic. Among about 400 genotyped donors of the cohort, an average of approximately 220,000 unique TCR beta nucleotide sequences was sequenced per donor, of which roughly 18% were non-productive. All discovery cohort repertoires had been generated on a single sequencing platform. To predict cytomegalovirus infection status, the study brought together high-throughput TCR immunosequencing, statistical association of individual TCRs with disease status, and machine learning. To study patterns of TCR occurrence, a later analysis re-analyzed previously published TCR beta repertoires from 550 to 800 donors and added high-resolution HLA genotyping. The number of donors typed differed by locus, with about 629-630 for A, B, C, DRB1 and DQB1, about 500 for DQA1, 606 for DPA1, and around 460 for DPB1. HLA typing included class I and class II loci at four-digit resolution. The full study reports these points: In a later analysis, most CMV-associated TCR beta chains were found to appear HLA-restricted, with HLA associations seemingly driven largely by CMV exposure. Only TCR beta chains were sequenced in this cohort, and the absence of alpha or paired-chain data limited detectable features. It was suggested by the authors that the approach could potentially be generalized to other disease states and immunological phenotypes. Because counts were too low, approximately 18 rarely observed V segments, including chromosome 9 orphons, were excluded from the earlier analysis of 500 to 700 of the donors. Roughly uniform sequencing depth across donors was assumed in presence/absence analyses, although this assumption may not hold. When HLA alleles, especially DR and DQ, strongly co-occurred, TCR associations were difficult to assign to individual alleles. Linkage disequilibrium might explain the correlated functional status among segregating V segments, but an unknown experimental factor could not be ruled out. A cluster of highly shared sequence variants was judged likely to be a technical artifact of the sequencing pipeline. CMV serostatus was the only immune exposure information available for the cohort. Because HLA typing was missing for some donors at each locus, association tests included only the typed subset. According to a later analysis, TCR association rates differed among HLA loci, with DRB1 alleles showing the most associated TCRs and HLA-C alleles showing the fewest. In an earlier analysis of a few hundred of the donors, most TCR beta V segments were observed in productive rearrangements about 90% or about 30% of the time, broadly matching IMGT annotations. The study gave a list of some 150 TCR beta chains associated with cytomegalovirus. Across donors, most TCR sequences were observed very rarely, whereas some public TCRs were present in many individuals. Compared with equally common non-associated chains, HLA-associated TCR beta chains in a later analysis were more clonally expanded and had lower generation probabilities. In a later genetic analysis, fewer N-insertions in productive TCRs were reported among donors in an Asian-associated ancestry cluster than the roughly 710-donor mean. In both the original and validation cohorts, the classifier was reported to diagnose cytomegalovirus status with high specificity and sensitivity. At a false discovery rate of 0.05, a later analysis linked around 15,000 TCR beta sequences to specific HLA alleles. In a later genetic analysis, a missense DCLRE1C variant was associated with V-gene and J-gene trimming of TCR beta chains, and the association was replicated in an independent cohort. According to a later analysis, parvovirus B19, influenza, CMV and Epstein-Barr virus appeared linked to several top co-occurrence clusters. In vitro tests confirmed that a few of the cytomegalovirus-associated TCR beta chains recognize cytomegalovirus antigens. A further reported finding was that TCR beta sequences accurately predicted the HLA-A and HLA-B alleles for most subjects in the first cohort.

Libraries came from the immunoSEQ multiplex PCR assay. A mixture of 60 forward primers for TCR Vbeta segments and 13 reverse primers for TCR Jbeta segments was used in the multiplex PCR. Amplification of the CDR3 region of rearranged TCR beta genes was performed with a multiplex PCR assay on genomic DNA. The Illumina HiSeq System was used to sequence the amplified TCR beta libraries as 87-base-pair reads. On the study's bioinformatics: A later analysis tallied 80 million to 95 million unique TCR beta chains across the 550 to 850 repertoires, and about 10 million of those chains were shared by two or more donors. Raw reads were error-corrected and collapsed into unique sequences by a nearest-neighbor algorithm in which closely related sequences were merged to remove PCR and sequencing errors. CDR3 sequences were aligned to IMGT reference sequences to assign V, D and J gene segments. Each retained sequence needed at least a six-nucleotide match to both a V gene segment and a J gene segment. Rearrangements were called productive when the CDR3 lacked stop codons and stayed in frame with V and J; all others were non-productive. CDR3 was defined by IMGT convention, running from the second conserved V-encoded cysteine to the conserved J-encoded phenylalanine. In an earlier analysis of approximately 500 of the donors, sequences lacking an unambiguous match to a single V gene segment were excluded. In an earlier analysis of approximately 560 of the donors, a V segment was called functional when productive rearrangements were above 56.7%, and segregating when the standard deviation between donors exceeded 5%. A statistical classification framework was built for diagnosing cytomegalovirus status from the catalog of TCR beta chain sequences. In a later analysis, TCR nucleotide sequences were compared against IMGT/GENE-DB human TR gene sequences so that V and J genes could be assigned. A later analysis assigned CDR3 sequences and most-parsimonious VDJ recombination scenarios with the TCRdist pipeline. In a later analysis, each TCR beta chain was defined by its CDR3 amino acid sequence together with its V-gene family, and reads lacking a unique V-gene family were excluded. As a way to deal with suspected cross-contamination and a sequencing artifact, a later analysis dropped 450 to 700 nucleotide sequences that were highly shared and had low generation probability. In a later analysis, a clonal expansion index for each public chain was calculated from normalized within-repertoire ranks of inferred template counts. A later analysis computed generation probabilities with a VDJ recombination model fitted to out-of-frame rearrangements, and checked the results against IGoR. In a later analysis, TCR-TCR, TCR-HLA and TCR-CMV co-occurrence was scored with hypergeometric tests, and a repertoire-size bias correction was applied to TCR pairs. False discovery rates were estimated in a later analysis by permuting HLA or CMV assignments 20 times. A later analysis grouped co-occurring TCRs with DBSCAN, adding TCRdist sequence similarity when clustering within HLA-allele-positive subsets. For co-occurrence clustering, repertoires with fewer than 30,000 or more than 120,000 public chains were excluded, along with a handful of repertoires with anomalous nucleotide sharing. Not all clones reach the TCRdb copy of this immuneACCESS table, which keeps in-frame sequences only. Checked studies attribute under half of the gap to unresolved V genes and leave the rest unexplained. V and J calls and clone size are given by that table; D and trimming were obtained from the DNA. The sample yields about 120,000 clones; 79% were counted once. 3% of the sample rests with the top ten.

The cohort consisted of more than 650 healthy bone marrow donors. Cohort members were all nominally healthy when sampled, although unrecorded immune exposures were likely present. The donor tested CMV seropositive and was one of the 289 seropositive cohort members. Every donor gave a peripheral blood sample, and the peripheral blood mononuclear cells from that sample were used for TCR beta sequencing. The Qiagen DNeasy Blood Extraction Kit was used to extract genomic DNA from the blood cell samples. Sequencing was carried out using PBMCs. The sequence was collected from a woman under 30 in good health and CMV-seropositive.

The DNA sequence follows: TGTGCCAGCAGCTTGAGTGGCGGGTCCAGCTACGAGCAGTACTTC. It specifies CASSLSGGSSYEQYF. The sequence joins TRBV7-3 to TRBJ2-7, with a weak D call of TRBD2 (5 bases match). From its cysteine to its phenylalanine, the CDR3 spans 15 amino acids. The kept DNA is CDR3 alone, 45 bases in frame from the first base. V is shortened by 3 bases, J by 3 bases, and the region joining them spans 15 bases. From the germline V gene, CDR1 is SGHTA and CDR2 is FQGTGA.